This TCR beta chain was documented in a study of blood T cells in healthy people across ages (dated by TCRdb to the mid-2010s). Describing the broader study: In model experiments, template switching captured roughly one uniquely barcoded TCR beta cDNA molecule for every two T cells. To track age-related changes in TCR beta repertoire diversity, the study relied on deep sequencing normalized with unique cDNA molecular identifiers. For two donors (one aged 18 to 29 and one aged 80 or older), the study analyzed two additional independent replicas of 1 million unique cDNA reads from the same blood draw. Donors were grouped into four age groups: young (average roughly 16 years), middle-aged (over 35), aged (roughly 67) and long-lived (around 80). To avoid experimental bias, donors of different ages were randomly spread across the sequencing lanes. On the study overall, not on this receptor specifically: Conclusive comparison of naive and antigen-experienced compartments was prevented by the profiling of bulk unsorted PBMCs. A strong correlation was found between observed TCR beta diversity and the percentage of naive T cells measured by flow cytometry. Because donor CMV infection status was unknown, age-related changes in expanded clonotypes were potentially confounded. Estimates of total diversity based on one million sequenced T cells were regarded as lower bounds and as underestimates. As age increased, observed TCR beta diversity per million T cells dropped in a roughly linear way, and a significant reduction was already evident by age 40. Compared with the aged group, the long-lived group had more naive CD4+ T cells, fewer expanded clones and increased TCR diversity, suggesting age selection.

Reading the germline V gene gives CDR1 SQVTM and CDR2 ANQGSEA. Reading from cysteine to phenylalanine, the CDR3 counts 12 amino acids. The sequence is cut down to CDR3 DNA, 36 bases in frame from base 1. The junction carries 6 bases between V and J, which are trimmed by 1 base and 4 bases respectively. The donors were roughly 40 Caucasian individuals from Russia, aged roughly 6 to 90 years, who were systemically healthy. About 9.1 milliliters of peripheral blood were collected from each donor into EDTA-treated Vacutainer tubes. PBMCs were isolated by Ficoll-Paque density-gradient centrifugation, with at least 6 million obtained per sample. Total RNA, at least 6 micrograms per sample, was extracted from PBMCs with Trizol reagent. For every donor, an aliquot of PBMCs went through flow cytometry to measure the percentages of naive CD45RAhigh/CD27high T cells. Receptor libraries were prepared by 5' RACE. Instrument used: Illumina HiSeq 2500. The second PCR ran for about 6 to 11 cycles and used a J-beta primer mix along with a sample-barcoded 5' primer. A template-switch 5' adaptor carrying 12 random nucleotides introduced a unique molecular identifier onto each TCR beta cDNA molecule. At least 3 million CDR3-containing paired-end reads were obtained from each sample. The Mint cDNA synthesis kit, primed by a TRBC-specific oligonucleotide, was used to synthesize first-strand cDNA from all RNA. Following uracil-DNA glycosylase treatment, all cDNA underwent a first 18-cycle PCR with the universal primers M1SS and BC2_uni_R. Processing in the source paper ran as follows. For normalization, 1 million high-quality reads were randomly selected from each sample, with every read carrying a distinct molecular identifier. Reads with shared molecular identifiers were discarded instead of being binned into consensus sequences. CDR3 identification, clonotype clustering and error correction used MiTCR with a Q25 quality threshold and the strictest error-elimination algorithm. A nonparametric unseen species model using Euler transformation provided a lower-bound estimate of total TCR beta diversity. The raw public data were reprocessed by TCRdb itself: fastp quality trimming at Q25, MiXCR clonotype calling, in-frame beta chains only. Rows with a matching CDR3 protein are joined into one entry that keeps the most common DNA and genes. TCRdb's processing, not the authors' own work, is the source of the V and J calls. The sample yields hundreds of thousands of distinct CDR3 sequences; about 54% were counted once. The top ten constitute more than 35% of the sample.

For this clonotype: The antigen it recognizes is unknown. Base qualities are missing; no much larger clone stands one base away.

Sequencing was carried out using blood. The TCR was taken from a man aged 60 to 69 in good health. Recombination joined TRBV29-1 with TRBJ2-3; the D gene remains uncertain. In nucleotides, the sequence is TGCAGCGTTGAAGTCCCCCCAGATACGCAGTATTTT. The translation is CSVEVPPDTQYF.